A single sample is the source of the 21 T cell receptor beta chains below, sequenced in a study of blood T cell repertoires in COVID-19. Sequenced by immunoSEQ multiplex PCR; TCRdb stores in-frame clones only, minus some. The sample includes around 130,000 clones, about 88% of them seen just once. The sequenced sample was PBMCs or T cells enriched from blood (not recorded which). The receptors come from a woman aged 45-65 years who had recovered from COVID-19.

This clone was recorded only once. The rearrangement uses TRBV7-9 and TRBJ1-3; no firm D call. Germline CDR1 and CDR2: SEHNR and FQNEAQ (reference sequence). Trimming took off 5 bases at V and 4 bases at J, with 6 bases between the two ends. CDR3 length equals 12 residues. The CDR3 DNA is TGTGCCAGCAGCCCCCAAGGAAACACCATATATTTT. This gives the protein CASSPQGNTIYF.

This clone turned up a few times. The chain joins TRBV6-1 to TRBJ1-5; 7 nucleotides match TRBD1. CDR1 is MNHNS and CDR2 is SASEGT in the germline V gene. Unmatched junction bases numbered 5, after V lost 2 bases and J lost 4 bases. This CDR3 has 15 amino acids. The CDR3 DNA follows: TGTGCCAGCAGTGAATTGGACAGGCTAAATCAGCCCCAGCATTTT. It yields the protein CASSELDRLNQPQHF.

The gene calls are TRBV9 and TRBJ1-3, with 11 nucleotides matching TRBD1. The germline CDR1 and CDR2 sequences are SGDLS and YYNGEE. The CDR3 runs to 18 residues. V was pared by 3 bases and J by 1 base, with 9 bases of the junction left unmatched. The CDR3 DNA reads as TGTGCCAGCAGCGACCCAGGGGACAGGGGGACTTCTGGAAACACCATATATTTT. Its translation: CASSDPGDRGTSGNTIYF.

Written as DNA, the CDR3 is TGTGCCAGCAGCCCGGGACTAGGTTCCTACGAGCAGTACTTC. This gives the protein CASSPGLGSYEQYF. The chain links TRBV5-4 to TRBJ2-7; 8 bases map to TRBD2. The J segment lost 1 base and the V segment lost 4 bases, leaving 4 bases of the junction unmatched. The V gene's germline CDR1 is SGHNT and CDR2 YYREEE (reference sequence). CDR3 length equals 14 residues.

V is TRBV5-1 and J is TRBJ2-3; D may be TRBD1 (6 bases). Looked up from germline, CDR1 is SGHRS and CDR2 is YFSETQ. The CDR3 has 12 amino acids. V lost 4 bases, J lost 6 bases, and 9 bases lay in between. The CDR3 nucleotides read TGCGCCAGCAGCACTCAGGGGGATACGCAGTATTTT. This translates into CASSTQGDTQYF.

This rearrangement joins TRBV27 to TRBJ2-7, with a weak D call TRBD1 (7 bases). V lost 4 bases, J lost 7 bases, and 23 bases lay in between. The CDR3 covers 16 residues. CDR1 is MNHEY and CDR2 is SMNVEV in the germline V gene (reference sequence). The CDR3 spells CASSSPEGARVNEQYF. CDR3 sequence (DNA): TGTGCCAGCAGTTCCCCGGAGGGGGCGCGGGTAAATGAGCAGTACTTC.

This rearrangement joins TRBV7-2 to TRBJ2-1; 8 bases agree with TRBD1. V trimming: 6 bases; J trimming: 6 bases; junction bases outside the gene matches: 7. The CDR3 extends over 14 amino acids. CDR1 is SGHTA, CDR2 FQGNSA, per germline. The CDR3 sequence: CASSRQGFVNEQFF. The CDR3, as DNA: TGTGCCAGCAGTCGACAGGGGTTCGTCAATGAGCAGTTCTTC.

The DNA of the CDR3 is TGCAGCGTCAGGATAACAGGGGGCATTAACACTGAAGCTTTCTTT. Translating it yields CSVRITGGINTEAFF. The chain uses TRBV29-1 and TRBJ1-1; 9 positions agree with TRBD1. Germline V gives CDR1 SQVTM, CDR2 ANQGSEA. J gave up 2 bases and V 6 bases, and 10 bases lay outside the gene matches. The CDR3 length is 15 residues.

The gene calls are TRBV6-5 and TRBJ1-6, with a weak D call TRBD1 (5 bases). The germline gives CDR1 MNHEY, CDR2 SVGAGI. The CDR3 has 14 amino acids. V lost 4 bases and J 6 bases, leaving 10 bases between the germline ends. The CDR3: CASSSQGSNSPLHF. CDR3 in DNA: TGTGCCAGCAGTTCCCAGGGTAGTAATTCACCCCTCCACTTT.

V usage is TRBV19 and J usage is TRBJ2-7; the match to TRBD2 covers 11 bases. From germline, CDR1 is LNHDA and CDR2 SQIVND (reference sequence). V lost 4 bases, J lost 2 bases, and 4 bases stayed unmatched. This CDR3 has 15 residues. The CDR3 region has the DNA TGTGCCAGTAGTACAAGACTAGCGGGGACCTACGAGCAGTACTTC. Translation gives CASSTRLAGTYEQYF.

The chain recombines TRBV19 with TRBJ2-1; weak D call: TRBD2 (6 bases). Looked up from germline, CDR1 is LNHDA and CDR2 is SQIVND (reference sequence). CDR3 length: 13 residues. CDR3 sequence: CATGTHSYNEQFF. DNA of the CDR3: TGTGCTACCGGGACTCACTCCTACAATGAGCAGTTCTTC.

The chain links TRBV5-4 to TRBJ2-4; D is possibly TRBD2 (6 bases). V lost 0 bases and J 5 bases, leaving 12 bases between the germline ends. Germline CDR1 is SGHNT and CDR2 is YYREEE (reference sequence). The CDR3 spans 15 residues. The CDR3 loop reads CASSLDAGLENIQYF. CDR3 DNA: TGTGCCAGCAGCTTGGATGCGGGACTCGAAAACATTCAGTACTTC.

V is TRBV19 and J is TRBJ1-5, with 8 bases fitting TRBD1. This CDR3 has 16 amino acids. The J segment lost 0 bases and the V segment lost 8 bases, leaving 9 bases of the junction unmatched. Germline V gives CDR1 LNHDA, CDR2 SQIVND (reference sequence). CDR3 residues: CASRGQGTGSNQPQHF. The CDR3 bases are TGTGCCAGTCGAGGACAGGGAACGGGTAGCAATCAGCCCCAGCATTTT.

The CDR3 protein is CASSIQGPSNQPQHF. DNA for the CDR3: TGTGCCAGTAGTATACAGGGCCCTAGCAATCAGCCCCAGCATTTT. The V and J genes are TRBV19 and TRBJ1-5; TRBD1 might be the D (5 bases). Germline lookup yields CDR1 LNHDA and CDR2 SQIVND (reference sequence). Trimming cost V 2 bases and J 0 bases, with 8 bases left between them. This CDR3 contains 15 residues.

This rearrangement joins TRBV19 to TRBJ2-1, with D unresolved. The CDR3 has 13 amino acids. Germline values: CDR1 LNHDA, CDR2 SQIVND (reference sequence). Trimming cost V 3 bases and J 6 bases, with 9 bases left between them. CDR3: CASSIQAGNEQFF. CDR3 coding DNA: TGTGCCAGTAGTATCCAGGCTGGCAATGAGCAGTTCTTC. Complete variable domain (other parts from reference TRBV19 and TRBJ2-1): DGGITQSPKYLFRKEGQNVTLSCEQNLNHDAMYWYRQDPGQGLRLIYYSQIVNDFQKGDIAEGYSVSREKKESFPLTVTSAQKNPTAFYLCASSIQAGNEQFFGPGTRLTVL.

The rearrangement joins TRBV6-2 or TRBV6-3 to TRBJ1-6, with 7 bases aligning to TRBD1. The ends lost 4 bases at V and 9 bases at J; junction bases unmatched: 12. The CDR3 loop spans 16 amino acids. From germline, CDR1 is MNHEY and CDR2 SVGEGT. The CDR3 is CASSSTSGQASSPLHF. The CDR3 region has the DNA TGTGCCAGCAGTTCCACGAGTGGACAGGCGTCTTCACCCCTCCACTTT.

V usage is TRBV10-3 and J usage is TRBJ2-7; D gene uncertain. The germline CDR1 and CDR2 sequences are ENHRY and SYGVKD. V lost 0 bases and J lost 6, with 18 bases in between. The CDR3 is 16 amino acids. CDR3 nucleotide sequence: TGTGCCATCAGTGAGTCTGTAGCTTTCGGCTCTAGCGAGCAGTACTTC. Amino acid sequence: CAISESVAFGSSEQYF.

The chain combines TRBV27 with TRBJ1-1; 7 bases line up with TRBD1. This CDR3 spans 13 amino acids. The V segment lost 4 bases and the J segment 1 base; nucleotides outside the gene matches: 0. Germline V gives CDR1 MNHEY, CDR2 SMNVEV (reference sequence). For the CDR3, the DNA is TGTGCCAGCAGTTGGACAGGGAACACTGAAGCTTTCTTT. It yields the protein CASSWTGNTEAFF.

V is TRBV20-1 and J is TRBJ2-3, with D possibly being TRBD1 (5 bases). The length of the CDR3 is 17 residues. V lost 3 bases, J lost 2 bases, and 21 bases lay in between. Germline V gene sequence: CDR1 DFQATT, CDR2 SNEGSKA (reference sequence). DNA of the CDR3: TGCAGTGCTAGTTGGGGCTTGGGGCGGCTGTACACAGATACGCAGTATTTT. It translates to CSASWGLGRLYTDTQYF.

The chain links TRBV11-1 to TRBJ2-1; 7 bases are a match to TRBD1. CDR1 and CDR2 from the germline V gene are SGHAT and FQDESV (reference sequence). This CDR3 is 16 amino acids long. V lost 5 bases and J lost 1; bases outside the gene matches: 8. The CDR3 reads CASSLGRDSSYNEQFF. The DNA for the CDR3 is TGTGCCAGCAGCCTAGGACGGGACAGTTCCTACAATGAGCAGTTCTTC.

The J gene is TRBJ2-3, the V gene TRBV6-5, with 12 bases matching TRBD2. J lost 1 base, V lost 2 bases, and 1 base had no gene match. The germline gives CDR1 MNHEY, CDR2 SVGAGI. The CDR3 is 16 residues long. The CDR3, as DNA: TGTGCCAGCAGTTACCGACTAGCGGGGGGCACAGATACGCAGTATTTT. The encoded protein is CASSYRLAGGTDTQYF.